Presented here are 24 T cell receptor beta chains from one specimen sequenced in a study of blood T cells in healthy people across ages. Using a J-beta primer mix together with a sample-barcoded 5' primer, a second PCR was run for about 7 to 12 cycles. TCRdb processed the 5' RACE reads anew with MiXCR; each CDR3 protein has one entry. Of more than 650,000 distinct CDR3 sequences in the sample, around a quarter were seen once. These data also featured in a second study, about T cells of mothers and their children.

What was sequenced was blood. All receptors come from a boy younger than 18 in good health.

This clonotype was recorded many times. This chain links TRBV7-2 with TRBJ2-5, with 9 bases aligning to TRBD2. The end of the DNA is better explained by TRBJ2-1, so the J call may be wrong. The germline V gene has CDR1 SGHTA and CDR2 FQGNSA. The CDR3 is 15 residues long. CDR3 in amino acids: CASSLGGGAGNEQFF. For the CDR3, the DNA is TGTGCCAGCAGCTTGGGCGGGGGGGCCGGCAATGAGCAGTTCTTC.

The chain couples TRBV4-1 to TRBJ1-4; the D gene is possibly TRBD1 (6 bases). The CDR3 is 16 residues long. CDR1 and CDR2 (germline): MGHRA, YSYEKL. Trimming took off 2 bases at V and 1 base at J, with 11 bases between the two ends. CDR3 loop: CASSQLIQGTNEKLFF. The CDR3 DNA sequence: TGCGCCAGCAGCCAACTTATACAGGGAACTAATGAAAAACTGTTTTTT.

The CDR3 DNA reads as TGTGCCAGCAGCCTAGGGGAAACTGGAAACACCATATATTTT. This codes for CASSLGETGNTIYF. The gene calls are TRBV3-1 and TRBJ1-3; TRBD1 might be the D (5 bases). This CDR3 is built from 14 residues. Germline-derived CDR1 and CDR2 are LGHDT and YNNKEL (reference sequence). V gave up 4 bases and J gave up 2 bases, with 9 bases separating them.

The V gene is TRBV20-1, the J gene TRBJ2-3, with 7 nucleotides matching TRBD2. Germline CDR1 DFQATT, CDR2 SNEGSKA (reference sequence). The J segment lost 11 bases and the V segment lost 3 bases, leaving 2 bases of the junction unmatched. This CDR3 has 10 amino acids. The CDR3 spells CSASAGEQYF. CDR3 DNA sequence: TGCAGTGCTAGCGCGGGGGAGCAGTATTTT.

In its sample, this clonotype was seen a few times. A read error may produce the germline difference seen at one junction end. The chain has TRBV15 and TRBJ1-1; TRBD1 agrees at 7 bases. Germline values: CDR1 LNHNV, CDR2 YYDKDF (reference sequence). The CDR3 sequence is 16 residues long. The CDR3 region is CAASGRPTGLNTEAFF. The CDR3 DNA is TGTGCCGCCAGCGGACGCCCGACAGGGTTGAACACTGAAGCTTTCTTT.

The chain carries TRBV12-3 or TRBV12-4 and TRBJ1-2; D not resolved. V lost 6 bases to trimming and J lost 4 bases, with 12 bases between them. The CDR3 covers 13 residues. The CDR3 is CASRKTSGYGYTF. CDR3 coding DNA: TGTGCCAGCAGGAAGACATCGGGCTATGGCTACACCTTC.

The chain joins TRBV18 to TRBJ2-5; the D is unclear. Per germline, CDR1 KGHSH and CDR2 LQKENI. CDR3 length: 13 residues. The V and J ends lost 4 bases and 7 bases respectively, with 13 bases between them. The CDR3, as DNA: TGTGCCAGCTCACTAAATAATATAGGGACCCAGTACTTC. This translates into CASSLNNIGTQYF.

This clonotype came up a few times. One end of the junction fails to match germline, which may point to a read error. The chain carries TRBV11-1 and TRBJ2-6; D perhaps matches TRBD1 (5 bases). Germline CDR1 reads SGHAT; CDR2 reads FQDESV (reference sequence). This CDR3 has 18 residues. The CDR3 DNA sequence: TGTGCCAGCAGCCTGACAATGATTAGCCCCTCTGGGGCCAACGTCCTGACCTTC. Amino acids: CASSLTMISPSGANVLTF.

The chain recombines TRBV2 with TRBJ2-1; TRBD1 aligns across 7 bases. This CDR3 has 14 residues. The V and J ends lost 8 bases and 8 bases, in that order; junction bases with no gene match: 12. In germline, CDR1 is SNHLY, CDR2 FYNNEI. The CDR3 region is CASSEDRRMDEQFF. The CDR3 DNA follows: TGTGCCAGCTCCGAGGACAGGAGGATGGATGAGCAGTTCTTC.

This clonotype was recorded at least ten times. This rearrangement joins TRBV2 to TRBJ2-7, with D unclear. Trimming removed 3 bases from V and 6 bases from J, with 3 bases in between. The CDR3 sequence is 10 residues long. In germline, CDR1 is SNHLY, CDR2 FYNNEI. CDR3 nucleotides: TGTGCCAGCAGTGATTCCGAGCAGTACTTC. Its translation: CASSDSEQYF.

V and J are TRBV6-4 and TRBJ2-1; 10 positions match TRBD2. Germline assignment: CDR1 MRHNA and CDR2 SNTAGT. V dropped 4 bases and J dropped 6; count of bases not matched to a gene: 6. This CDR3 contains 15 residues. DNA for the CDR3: TGTGCCAGCAGTGCCCTAGCGGGGGTATCCAATGAGCAGTTCTTC. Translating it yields CASSALAGVSNEQFF.

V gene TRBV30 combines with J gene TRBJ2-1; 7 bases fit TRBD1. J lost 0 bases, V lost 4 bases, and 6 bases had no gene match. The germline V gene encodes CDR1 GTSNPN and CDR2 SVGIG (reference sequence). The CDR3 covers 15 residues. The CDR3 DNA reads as TGTGCCTGGATCTGGACAGGCAGCTCCTACAATGAGCAGTTCTTC. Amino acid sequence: CAWIWTGSSYNEQFF. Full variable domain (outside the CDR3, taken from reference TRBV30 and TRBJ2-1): SQTIHQWPATLVQPVGSPLSLECTVEGTSNPNLYWYRQAAGRGLQLLFYSVGIGQISSEVPQNLSASRPQDRQFILSSKKLLLSDSGFYLCAWIWTGSSYNEQFFGPGTRLTVL.

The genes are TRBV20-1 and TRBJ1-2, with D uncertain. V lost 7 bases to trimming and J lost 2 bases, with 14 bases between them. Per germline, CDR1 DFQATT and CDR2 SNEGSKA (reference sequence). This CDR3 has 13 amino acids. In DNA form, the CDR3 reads TGCAGTGGCCCGGACGATACCAACTATGGCTACACCTTC. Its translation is CSGPDDTNYGYTF.

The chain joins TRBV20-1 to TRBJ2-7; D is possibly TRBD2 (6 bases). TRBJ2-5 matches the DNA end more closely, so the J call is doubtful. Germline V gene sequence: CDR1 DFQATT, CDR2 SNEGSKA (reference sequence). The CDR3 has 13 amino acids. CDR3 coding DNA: TGCAGTGCTGGAGGGAAGTACCAAGAGACCCAGTACTTC. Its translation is CSAGGKYQETQYF.

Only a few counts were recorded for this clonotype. The DNA of the CDR3 is TGTGCCAGCAACTCCCCGGGACAGGGGACAGAAAATGAAAAACTGTTTTTT. As protein: CASNSPGQGTENEKLFF. V is TRBV28 and J is TRBJ1-4; 10 bases fit TRBD1. CDR1 and CDR2 from the germline V gene are MDHEN and SYDVKM. This CDR3 contains 17 residues. Unmatched junction bases numbered 13, after V lost 7 bases and J lost 5 bases.

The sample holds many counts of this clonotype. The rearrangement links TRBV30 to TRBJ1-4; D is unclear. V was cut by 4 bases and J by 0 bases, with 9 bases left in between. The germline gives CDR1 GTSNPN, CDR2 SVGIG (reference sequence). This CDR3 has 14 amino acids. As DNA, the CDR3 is TGTGCCTGGAACAGCATCACAACTAATGAAAAACTGTTTTTT. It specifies CAWNSITTNEKLFF.

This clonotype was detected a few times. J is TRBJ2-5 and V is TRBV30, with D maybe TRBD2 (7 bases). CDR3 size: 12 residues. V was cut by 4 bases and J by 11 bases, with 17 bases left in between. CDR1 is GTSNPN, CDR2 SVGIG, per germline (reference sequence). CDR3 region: CAWIGRGGPQYF. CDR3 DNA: TGTGCCTGGATCGGCAGGGGAGGGCCGCAGTACTTC.

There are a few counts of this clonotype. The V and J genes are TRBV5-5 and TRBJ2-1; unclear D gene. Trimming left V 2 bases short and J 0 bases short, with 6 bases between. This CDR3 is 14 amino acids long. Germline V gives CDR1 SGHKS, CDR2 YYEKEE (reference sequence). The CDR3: CASSFDVSYNEQFF. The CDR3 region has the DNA TGTGCCAGCAGCTTTGATGTCTCCTACAATGAGCAGTTCTTC.

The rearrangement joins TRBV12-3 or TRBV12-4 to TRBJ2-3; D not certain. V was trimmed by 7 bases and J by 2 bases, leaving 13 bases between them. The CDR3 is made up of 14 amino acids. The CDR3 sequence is CASTIGEHTDTQYF. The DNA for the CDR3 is TGTGCCAGCACCATTGGGGAACACACAGATACGCAGTATTTT.

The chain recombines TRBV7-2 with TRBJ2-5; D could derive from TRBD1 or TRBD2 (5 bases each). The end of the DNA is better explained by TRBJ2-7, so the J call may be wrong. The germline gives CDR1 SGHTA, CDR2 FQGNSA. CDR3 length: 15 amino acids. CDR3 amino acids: CASSPTGTQTYEQYF. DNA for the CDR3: TGTGCCAGCAGCCCAACCGGGACGCAAACCTACGAGCAGTACTTC.

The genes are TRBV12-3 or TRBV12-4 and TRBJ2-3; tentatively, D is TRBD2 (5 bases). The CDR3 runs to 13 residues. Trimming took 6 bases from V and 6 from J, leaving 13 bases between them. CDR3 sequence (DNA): TGTGCCAGCAGCGCTGGGAGTCCGGATACGCAGTATTTT. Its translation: CASSAGSPDTQYF.

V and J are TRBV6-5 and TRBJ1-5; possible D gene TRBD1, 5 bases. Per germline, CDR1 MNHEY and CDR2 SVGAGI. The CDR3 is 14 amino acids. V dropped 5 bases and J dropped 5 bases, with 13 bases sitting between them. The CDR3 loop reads CASSPRRGDQPQHF. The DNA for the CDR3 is TGTGCCAGCAGTCCACGGAGGGGTGATCAGCCCCAGCATTTT.

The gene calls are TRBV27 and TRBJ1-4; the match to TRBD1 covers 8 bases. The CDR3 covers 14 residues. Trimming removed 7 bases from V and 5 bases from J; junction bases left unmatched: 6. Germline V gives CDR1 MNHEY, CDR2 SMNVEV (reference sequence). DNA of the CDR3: TGTGCCAGCACCCCGACAGGGGAAAATGAAAAACTGTTTTTT. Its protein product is CASTPTGENEKLFF.

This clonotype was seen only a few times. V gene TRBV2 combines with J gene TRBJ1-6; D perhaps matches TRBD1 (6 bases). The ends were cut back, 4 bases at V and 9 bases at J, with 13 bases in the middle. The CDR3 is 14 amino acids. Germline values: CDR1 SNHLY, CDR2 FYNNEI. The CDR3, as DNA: TGTGCCAGCAGTGTAGAACAGGGTGGTTCACCCCTCCACTTT. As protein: CASSVEQGGSPLHF.